The 13 T cell receptor beta chains below all came from one sample that was sequenced in a study of regulatory T cells in long-lasting Graves disease (dated by TCRdb to the early 2020s). In the paper's terms, the time point label means: newly diagnosed GD, antithyroid drugs for less than 3 months. RNA was extracted from PBMCs in TRIzol for both TCR sequencing and RNA sequencing. Library prep was done by multiplex PCR. Instrument on record: Illumina HiSeq 4000. iRepertoire HTBI primers and Arm-PCR amplification of CDR3 regions were used to construct TCR beta libraries. TCRdb trimmed public reads at Q25 via fastp, called clones via MiXCR and kept in-frame beta chains. Each entry is one CDR3 protein sequence, shown with its most common DNA and genes. The table for this sample lists approximately 440,000 distinct CDR3 sequences; roughly 15% of them were counted only once. The leading ten clones occupy 12% of the sample.

Another study also made use of these data, one on T cells in Graves' hyperthyroidism and ophthalmopathy.

Specimen: peripheral blood mononuclear cells (PBMCs), collected at new diagnosis, from a patient treated with antithyroid drugs. These receptors originate from a man in his forties with Graves disease. Donor details come from another sample of the same person, matched by shared clones.

Turning to this clonotype: A much larger clone is a single base away; this may be a read error. The chain joins TRBV19 to TRBJ2-2; unclear D gene. The CDR3 contains 13 residues. The germline V and J ends were trimmed by 0 bases and 5 bases, with 4 bases remaining between them. The germline V gene encodes CDR1 LNHDA and CDR2 SQIVND (reference sequence). The CDR3 reads CASSIEGTGELFF. The CDR3 bases are TGTGCCAGTAGTATAGAGGGGACCGGGGAGCTGTTTTTT. The full variable domain, in which reference TRBV19 and TRBJ2-2 provide the parts outside the CDR3, is DGGITQSPKYLFRKEGQNVTLSCEQNLNHDAMYWYRQDPGQGLRLIYYSQIVNDFQKGDIAEGYSVSREKKESFPLTVTSAQKNPTAFYLCASSIEGTGELFFGEGSRLTVL.

This clonotype was counted at least ten times. The J gene is TRBJ2-7, the V gene TRBV3-1; 7 positions match TRBD1. Germline values: CDR1 LGHDT, CDR2 YNNKEL (reference sequence). The V and J ends lost 4 bases and 4 bases, in that order; junction bases with no gene match: 10. CDR3 length equals 15 residues. CDR3 amino acids: CASSPGQARIYEQYF. CDR3 nucleotides: TGTGCCAGCAGCCCAGGACAGGCGAGAATATACGAGCAGTACTTC.

The CDR3 region has the DNA TGCGCCAGCAGCCAAGATCCTAGCGGGAGGGGTAATGAGCAGTTCTTC. Its protein is CASSQDPSGRGNEQFF. This chain connects TRBV4-1 to TRBJ2-1, with 12 bases lining up with TRBD2. V gave up 0 bases and J gave up 7 bases; unmatched junction bases: 4. The CDR3 consists of 16 residues. Germline loops: CDR1 MGHRA, CDR2 YSYEKL.

The rearrangement links TRBV5-1 to TRBJ1-2, with D perhaps TRBD1 (6 bases). The V and J ends lost 0 bases and 3 bases respectively, with 12 bases between them. The CDR3 runs 15 residues. Germline V gives CDR1 SGHRS, CDR2 YFSETQ. The CDR3: CASSLAGALDYGYTF. CDR3 nucleotides: TGCGCCAGCAGCTTGGCGGGGGCGCTGGACTATGGCTACACCTTC. The full variable domain, in which reference TRBV5-1 and TRBJ1-2 provide the parts outside the CDR3, is KAGVTQTPRYLIKTRGQQVTLSCSPISGHRSVSWYQQTPGQGLQFLFEYFSETQRNKGNFPGRFSGRQFSNSRSEMNVSTLELGDSALYLCASSLAGALDYGYTFGSGTRLTVV.

This clonotype was recorded many times. J is TRBJ2-3 and V is TRBV7-2, with D possibly matching TRBD2 (6 bases). V shed 3 bases and J shed 4 bases, with 11 bases lying between them. The CDR3 is 14 amino acids. The germline gives CDR1 SGHTA, CDR2 FQGNSA. CDR3 sequence (DNA): TGTGCCAGCAGCTTGCTCCGGGACTCAGATACGCAGTATTTT. Its translation is CASSLLRDSDTQYF.

The sample holds one count of this clonotype. The chain links TRBV29-1 to TRBJ2-3, with 7 positions matching TRBD2. V lost 4 bases, J lost 4 bases, and 5 bases stayed unmatched. The CDR3 is made up of 13 amino acids. In germline, CDR1 is SQVTM, CDR2 ANQGSEA. The CDR3 loop reads CSVVAGASDTQYF. In nucleotides, the CDR3 is TGCAGCGTTGTTGCGGGAGCCTCAGATACGCAGTATTTT.

A few counts support this clonotype. The J gene is TRBJ2-1, the V gene TRBV5-1; a possible D gene is TRBD2 (5 bases). Trimming cost V 4 bases and J 7 bases, with 15 bases left between them. From germline, CDR1 is SGHRS and CDR2 YFSETQ. The CDR3 has 14 amino acids. The CDR3 protein is CASSLMSGPNEQFF. In nucleotides, the CDR3 is TGCGCCAGCAGCCTTATGAGCGGACCTAATGAGCAGTTCTTC.

This clonotype occurred many times. The chain links TRBV7-2 to TRBJ2-7; no definite D call. CDR3 size: 16 residues. V was shortened by 0 bases and J by 4 bases, with 16 bases between the two germline ends. Germline V CDR1 and CDR2: SGHTA, FQGNSA. The CDR3 region is CASSLALHGPPYEQYF. CDR3 nucleotide sequence: TGTGCCAGCAGCTTAGCGCTCCACGGGCCCCCATACGAGCAGTACTTC.

This chain links TRBV29-1 with TRBJ1-2, with D tentatively TRBD1 (6 bases). The CDR3 has 14 amino acids. Between the trimmed V and J ends, which lost 2 bases and 3 bases, there was a span of 13 bases. Looked up from germline, CDR1 is SQVTM and CDR2 is ANQGSEA. Here the CDR3 reads CSVETGGWDYGYTF. The CDR3 bases are TGCAGCGTTGAAACGGGGGGCTGGGACTATGGCTACACCTTC. Full variable domain (missing parts from reference TRBV29-1 and TRBJ1-2): SAVISQKPSRDICQRGTSLTIQCQVDSQVTMMFWYRQQPGQSLTLIATANQGSEATYESGFVIDKFPISRPNLTFSTLTVSNMSPEDSSIYLCSVETGGWDYGYTFGSGTRLTVV.

This clonotype was detected a few times. The CDR3 region has the DNA TGTGCCAGCAGCCCAGAGGCAGGGAACACTGAAGCTTTCTTT. It translates to CASSPEAGNTEAFF. The rearrangement uses TRBV2 and TRBJ1-1; D gene ambiguous. This CDR3 region has 14 residues. Trimming shortened V by 6 bases and J by 1 base, and 12 bases separated the two germline ends. Germline V gene sequence: CDR1 SNHLY, CDR2 FYNNEI. Using reference TRBV2 and TRBJ1-1 for the parts outside the CDR3, the full variable domain is EPEVTQTPSHQVTQMGQEVILRCVPISNHLYFYWYRQILGQKVEFLVSFYNNEISEKSEIFDDQFSVERPDGSNFTLKIRSTKLEDSAMYFCASSPEAGNTEAFFGQGTRLTVV.

This clonotype was counted a few times. The rearrangement links TRBV3-1 to TRBJ2-7; D assignment may be TRBD1 or TRBD2 (5 bases each). CDR1 and CDR2 from the germline V gene are LGHDT and YNNKEL (reference sequence). Trimming removed 3 bases at V and 6 bases at J, with 18 bases between. CDR3 length: 15 amino acids. CDR3 DNA sequence: TGTGCCAGCAGCCACCCCGGGACCGGCTCATCCGAGCAGTACTTC. Protein sequence: CASSHPGTGSSEQYF.

This chain joins TRBV7-6 and TRBJ2-1; D not certain. V was cut by 6 bases and J by 13 bases, with 25 bases left in between. This CDR3 comprises 15 residues. CDR1 and CDR2 (germline): SGHVS, FNYEAQ. Here the CDR3 reads CASRLGPAIQETQFF. The CDR3 nucleotides read TGTGCCAGCAGGCTGGGTCCGGCAATCCAAGAGACCCAGTTCTTC.

This chain connects TRBV28 to TRBJ1-5; the D gene is possibly TRBD1 (6 bases). V dropped 8 bases and J dropped 3 bases, with 14 bases sitting between them. CDR3 size: 14 residues. Germline CDR1 MDHEN, CDR2 SYDVKM. DNA for the CDR3: TGTGCCAGCCAACTCGGACAGTACAATCAGCCCCAGCATTTT. Translating it yields CASQLGQYNQPQHF. Filled out from reference TRBV28 and TRBJ1-5, the complete variable domain reads DVKVTQSSRYLVKRTGEKVFLECVQDMDHENMFWYRQDPGLGLRLIYFSYDVKMKEKGDIPEGYSVSREKKERFSLILESASTNQTSMYLCASQLGQYNQPQHFGDGTRLSIL.